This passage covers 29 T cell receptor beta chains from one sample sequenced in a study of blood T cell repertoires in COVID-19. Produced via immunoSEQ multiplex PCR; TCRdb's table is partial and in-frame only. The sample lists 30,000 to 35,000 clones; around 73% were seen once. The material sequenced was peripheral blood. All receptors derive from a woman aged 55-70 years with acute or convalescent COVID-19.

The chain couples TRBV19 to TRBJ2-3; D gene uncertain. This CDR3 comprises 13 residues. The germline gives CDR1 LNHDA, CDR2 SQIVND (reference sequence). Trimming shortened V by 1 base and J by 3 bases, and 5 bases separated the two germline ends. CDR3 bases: TGTGCCAGTAGTATAGTCCCAACAGATACGCAGTATTTT. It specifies CASSIVPTDTQYF.

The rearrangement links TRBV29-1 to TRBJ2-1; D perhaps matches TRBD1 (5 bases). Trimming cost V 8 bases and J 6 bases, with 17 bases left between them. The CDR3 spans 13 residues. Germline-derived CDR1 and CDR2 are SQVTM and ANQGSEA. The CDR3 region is CSPRMTATNEQFF. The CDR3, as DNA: TGCAGCCCCCGAATGACAGCCACCAATGAGCAGTTCTTC.

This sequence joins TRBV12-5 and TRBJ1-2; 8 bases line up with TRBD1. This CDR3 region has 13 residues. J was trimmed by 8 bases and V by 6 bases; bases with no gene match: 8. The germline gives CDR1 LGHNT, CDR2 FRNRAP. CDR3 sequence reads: CASGRTGRQGYTF. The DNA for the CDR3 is TGTGCTAGTGGAAGGACAGGGCGTCAGGGCTACACCTTC.

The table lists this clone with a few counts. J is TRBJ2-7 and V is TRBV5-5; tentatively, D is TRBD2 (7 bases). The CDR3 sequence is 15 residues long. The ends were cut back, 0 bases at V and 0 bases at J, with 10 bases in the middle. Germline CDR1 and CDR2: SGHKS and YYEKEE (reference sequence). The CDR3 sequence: CASSLAGGFSYEQYF. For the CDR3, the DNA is TGTGCCAGCAGCTTGGCGGGGGGCTTCTCCTACGAGCAGTACTTC.

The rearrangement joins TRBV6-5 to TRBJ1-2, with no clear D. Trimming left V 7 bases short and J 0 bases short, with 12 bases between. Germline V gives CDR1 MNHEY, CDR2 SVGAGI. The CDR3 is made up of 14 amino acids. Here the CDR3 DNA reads TGTGCCAGCACCCCCGCGGTGACTAACTATGGCTACACCTTC. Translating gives CASTPAVTNYGYTF.

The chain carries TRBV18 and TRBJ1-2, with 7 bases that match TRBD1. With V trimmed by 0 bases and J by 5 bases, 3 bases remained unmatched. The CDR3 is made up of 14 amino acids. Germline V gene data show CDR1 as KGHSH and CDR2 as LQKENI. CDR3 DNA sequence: TGTGCCAGCTCACCACCTGGCAGGGGGTATGGCTACACCTTC. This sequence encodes CASSPPGRGYGYTF.

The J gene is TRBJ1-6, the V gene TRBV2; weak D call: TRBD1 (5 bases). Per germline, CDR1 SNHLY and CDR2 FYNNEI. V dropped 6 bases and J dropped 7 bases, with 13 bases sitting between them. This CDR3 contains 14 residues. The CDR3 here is CASRGTGGNSPLHF. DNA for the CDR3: TGTGCCAGCAGGGGGACGGGGGGGAATTCACCCCTCCACTTT.

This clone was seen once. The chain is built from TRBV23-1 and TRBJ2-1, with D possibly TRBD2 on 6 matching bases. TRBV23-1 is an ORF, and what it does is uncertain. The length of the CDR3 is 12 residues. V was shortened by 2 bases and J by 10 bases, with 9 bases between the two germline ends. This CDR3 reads CASSQREDEQFF. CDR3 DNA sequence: TGCGCCAGCAGTCAAAGGGAGGACGAGCAGTTCTTC.

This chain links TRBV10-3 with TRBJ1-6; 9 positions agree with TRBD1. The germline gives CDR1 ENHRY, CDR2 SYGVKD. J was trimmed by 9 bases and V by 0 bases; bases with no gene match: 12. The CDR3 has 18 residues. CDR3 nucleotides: TGTGCCATCAGTGAGTCGCGGACAGGGGAGTTTGCAAGTTCACCCCTCCACTTT. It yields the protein CAISESRTGEFASSPLHF.

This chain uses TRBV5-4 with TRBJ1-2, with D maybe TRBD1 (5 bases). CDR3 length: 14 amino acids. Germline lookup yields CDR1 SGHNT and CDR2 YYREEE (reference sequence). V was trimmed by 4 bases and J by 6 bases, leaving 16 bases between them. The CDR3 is CASSLQGREDGYTF. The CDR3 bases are TGTGCCAGCAGCCTCCAGGGCAGGGAGGATGGCTACACCTTC. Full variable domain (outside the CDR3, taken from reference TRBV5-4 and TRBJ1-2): ETGVTQSPTHLIKTRGQQVTLRCSSQSGHNTVSWYQQALGQGPQFIFQYYREEENGRGNFPPRFSGLQFPNYSSELNVNALELDDSALYLCASSLQGREDGYTFGSGTRLTVV.

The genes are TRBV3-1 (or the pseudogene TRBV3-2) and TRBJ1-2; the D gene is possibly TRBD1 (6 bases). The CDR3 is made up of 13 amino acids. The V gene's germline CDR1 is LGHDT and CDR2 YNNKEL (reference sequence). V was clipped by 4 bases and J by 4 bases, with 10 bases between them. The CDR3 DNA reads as TGTGCCAGCAGCCGGACAGCCGGCTATGGCTACACCTTC. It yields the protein CASSRTAGYGYTF.

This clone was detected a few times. The CDR3, as DNA: TGTGCCATCAGTGAGTCTAACAGACCTAATGAAAAACTGTTTTTT. This sequence encodes CAISESNRPNEKLFF. The rearrangement links TRBV10-3 to TRBJ1-4; D is unclear. This CDR3 comprises 15 residues. Germline loops: CDR1 ENHRY, CDR2 SYGVKD. V was trimmed by 0 bases and J by 3 bases, leaving 8 bases between them.

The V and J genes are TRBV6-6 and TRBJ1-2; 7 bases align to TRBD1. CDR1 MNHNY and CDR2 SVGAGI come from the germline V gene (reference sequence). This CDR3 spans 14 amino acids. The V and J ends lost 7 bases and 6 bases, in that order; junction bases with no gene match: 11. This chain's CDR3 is CASNSPGTADGYTF. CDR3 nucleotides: TGTGCCAGCAATAGTCCCGGGACAGCGGATGGCTACACCTTC.

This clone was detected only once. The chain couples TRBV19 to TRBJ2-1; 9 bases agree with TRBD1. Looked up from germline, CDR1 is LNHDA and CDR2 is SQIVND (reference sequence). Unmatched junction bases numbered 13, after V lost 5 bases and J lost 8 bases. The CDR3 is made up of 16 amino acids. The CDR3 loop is CASSQTRDRDGDEQFF. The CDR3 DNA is TGTGCCAGTAGTCAAACCCGGGACAGGGATGGGGATGAGCAGTTCTTC.

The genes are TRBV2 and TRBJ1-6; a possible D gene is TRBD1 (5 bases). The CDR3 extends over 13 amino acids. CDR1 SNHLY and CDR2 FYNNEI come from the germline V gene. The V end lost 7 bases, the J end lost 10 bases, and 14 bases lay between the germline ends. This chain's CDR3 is CASIGLPGSPLHF. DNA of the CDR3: TGTGCCAGCATCGGTCTTCCAGGGTCACCCCTCCACTTT.

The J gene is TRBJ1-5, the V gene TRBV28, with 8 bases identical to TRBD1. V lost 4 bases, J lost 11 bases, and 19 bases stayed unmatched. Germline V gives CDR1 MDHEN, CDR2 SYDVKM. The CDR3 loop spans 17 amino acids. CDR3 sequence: CASSSQTTDRELGAQHF. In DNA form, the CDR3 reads TGTGCCAGCAGTTCCCAGACTACGGACAGGGAATTAGGGGCCCAGCATTTT.

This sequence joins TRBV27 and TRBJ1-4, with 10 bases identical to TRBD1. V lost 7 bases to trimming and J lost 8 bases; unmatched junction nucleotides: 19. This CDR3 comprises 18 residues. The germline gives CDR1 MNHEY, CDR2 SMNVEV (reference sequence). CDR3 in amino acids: CASTTILGQGLVGEKLFF. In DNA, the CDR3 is TGTGCCAGCACCACCATCCTGGGACAGGGGCTGGTTGGGGAAAAACTGTTTTTT.

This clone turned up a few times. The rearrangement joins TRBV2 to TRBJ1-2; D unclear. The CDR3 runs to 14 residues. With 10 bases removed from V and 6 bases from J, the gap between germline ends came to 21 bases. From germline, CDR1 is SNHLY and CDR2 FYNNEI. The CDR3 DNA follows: TGTGCCAACCCTTTTAAGGGTAGTAGCGATGGCTACACCTTC. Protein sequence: CANPFKGSSDGYTF.

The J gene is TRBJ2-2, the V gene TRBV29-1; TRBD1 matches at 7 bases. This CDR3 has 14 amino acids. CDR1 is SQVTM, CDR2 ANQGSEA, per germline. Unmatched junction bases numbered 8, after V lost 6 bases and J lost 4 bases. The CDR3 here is CSVRRQGSTGELFF. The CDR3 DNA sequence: TGCAGCGTCCGCAGACAGGGATCCACCGGGGAGCTGTTTTTT.

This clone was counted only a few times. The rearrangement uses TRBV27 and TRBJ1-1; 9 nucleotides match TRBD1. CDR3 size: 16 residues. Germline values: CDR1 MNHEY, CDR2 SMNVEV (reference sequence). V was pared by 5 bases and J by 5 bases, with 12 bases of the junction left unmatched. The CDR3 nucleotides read TGTGCCAGCAGTGAGCCCGGGACAGGGCGGGGGACTGAAGCTTTCTTT. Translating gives CASSEPGTGRGTEAFF.

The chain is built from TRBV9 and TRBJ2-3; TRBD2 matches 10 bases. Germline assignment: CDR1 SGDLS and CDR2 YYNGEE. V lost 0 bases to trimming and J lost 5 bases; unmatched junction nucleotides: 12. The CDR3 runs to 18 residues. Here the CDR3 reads CASSVAGGLAFTEDTQYF. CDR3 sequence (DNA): TGTGCCAGCAGCGTAGCAGGGGGACTAGCGTTTACGGAAGATACGCAGTATTTT.

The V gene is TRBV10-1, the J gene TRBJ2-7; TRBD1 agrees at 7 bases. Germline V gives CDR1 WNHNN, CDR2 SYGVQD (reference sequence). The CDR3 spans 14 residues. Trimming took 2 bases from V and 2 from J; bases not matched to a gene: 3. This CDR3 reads CASSEKGQTYEQYF. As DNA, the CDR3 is TGCGCCAGCAGTGAGAAGGGACAGACCTACGAGCAGTACTTC.

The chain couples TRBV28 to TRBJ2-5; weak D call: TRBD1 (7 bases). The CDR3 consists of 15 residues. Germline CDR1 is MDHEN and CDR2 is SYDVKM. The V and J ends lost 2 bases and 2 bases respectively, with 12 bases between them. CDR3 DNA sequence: TGTGCCAGCAGTTTAGGAGGGACAGTTCAAGAGACCCAGTACTTC. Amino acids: CASSLGGTVQETQYF.

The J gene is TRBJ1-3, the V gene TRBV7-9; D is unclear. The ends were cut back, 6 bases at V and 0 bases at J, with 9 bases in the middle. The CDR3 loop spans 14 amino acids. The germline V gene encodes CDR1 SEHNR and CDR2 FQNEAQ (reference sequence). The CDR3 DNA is TGTGCCAGCAGATCGGCAGGCTCTGGAAACACCATATATTTT. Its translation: CASRSAGSGNTIYF.

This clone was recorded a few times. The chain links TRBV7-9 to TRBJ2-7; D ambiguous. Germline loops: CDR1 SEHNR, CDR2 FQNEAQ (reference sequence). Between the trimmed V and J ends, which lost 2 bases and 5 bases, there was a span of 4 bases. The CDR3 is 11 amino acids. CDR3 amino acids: CASSLYNEQYF. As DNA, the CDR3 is TGTGCCAGCAGCTTATATAACGAGCAGTACTTC. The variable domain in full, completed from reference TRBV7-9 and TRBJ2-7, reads DTGVSQNPRHKITKRGQNVTFRCDPISEHNRLYWYRQTLGQGPEFLTYFQNEAQLEKSRLLSDRFSAERPKGSFSTLEIQRTEQGDSAMYLCASSLYNEQYFGPGTRLTVT.

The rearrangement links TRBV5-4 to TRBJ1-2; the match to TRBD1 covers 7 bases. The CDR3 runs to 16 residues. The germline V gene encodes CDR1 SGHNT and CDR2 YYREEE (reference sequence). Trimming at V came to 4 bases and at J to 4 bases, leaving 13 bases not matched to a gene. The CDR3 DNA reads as TGTGCCAGCAGCCGCGGACAGGAAAGGGCTTTCTATGGCTACACCTTC. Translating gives CASSRGQERAFYGYTF.

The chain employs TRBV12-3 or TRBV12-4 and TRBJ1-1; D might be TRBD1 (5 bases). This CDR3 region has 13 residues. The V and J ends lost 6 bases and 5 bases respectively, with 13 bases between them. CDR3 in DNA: TGTGCCAGCAGCTTTGCACAGGATACTGAAGCTTTCTTT. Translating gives CASSFAQDTEAFF.

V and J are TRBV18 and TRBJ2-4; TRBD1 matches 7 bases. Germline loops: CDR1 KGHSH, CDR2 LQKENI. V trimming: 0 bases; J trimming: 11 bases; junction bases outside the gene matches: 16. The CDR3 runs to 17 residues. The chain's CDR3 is CASSPPQPGQSTGVQYF. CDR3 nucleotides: TGTGCCAGCTCACCACCTCAACCGGGACAGTCAACTGGGGTTCAGTACTTC.

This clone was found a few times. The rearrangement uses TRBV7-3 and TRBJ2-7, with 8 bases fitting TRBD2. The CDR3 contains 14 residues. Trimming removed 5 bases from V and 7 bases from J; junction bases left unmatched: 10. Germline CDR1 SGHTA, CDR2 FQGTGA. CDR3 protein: CASSPLGSGGEQYF. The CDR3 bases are TGTGCCAGCAGCCCCCTGGGGAGCGGGGGAGAGCAGTACTTC.